The 20 T cell receptor beta chains below all came from one sample that was sequenced in a study of regulatory T cells in long-lasting Graves disease. Relying on iRepertoire HTBI primers and Arm-PCR of CDR3 regions, the team built TCR beta libraries. One entry per CDR3 protein, called by TCRdb with MiXCR from the multiplex PCR reads. The sample lists around 500,000 distinct CDR3 sequences; approximately 15% were seen once. As for time point: newly diagnosed GD, antithyroid drugs for less than 3 months. RNA from PBMCs was the source of the TCR library. The data were also submitted as part of a second study, on T cells in Graves' hyperthyroidism and ophthalmopathy.

Sequenced material: peripheral blood mononuclear cells (PBMCs), taken at new diagnosis, from a patient treated with antithyroid drugs. Receptors were obtained from a man aged 25-45 years with Graves disease.

At least ten counts were recorded for this clonotype. This chain uses TRBV27 with TRBJ1-1; D is perhaps TRBD1 (5 bases). V gave up 3 bases and J gave up 5 bases, with 13 bases separating them. The CDR3 length is 14 residues. Germline CDR1 is MNHEY and CDR2 is SMNVEV (reference sequence). CDR3 bases: TGTGCCAGCAGTTTTTCAGGGAAGGGGACTGAAGCTTTCTTT. Amino acids: CASSFSGKGTEAFF.

This clonotype has a count of ten or more. The chain employs TRBV7-9 and TRBJ2-7; D perhaps matches TRBD1 (6 bases). Germline CDR1 and CDR2: SEHNR and FQNEAQ (reference sequence). The length of the CDR3 is 12 residues. V shed 5 bases and J shed 7 bases, with 12 bases lying between them. CDR3 nucleotide sequence: TGTGCCAGCAGCCTACAGGGCTGGGAGCAGTACTTC. It translates to CASSLQGWEQYF.

This clonotype was counted ten times or more. The genes are TRBV11-2 and TRBJ2-5; the match to TRBD1 covers 7 bases. The V gene end was trimmed by 5 bases and the J gene end by 5 bases; junction bases not matched to a gene: 8. This CDR3 spans 14 amino acids. Germline V gene sequence: CDR1 SGHAT, CDR2 FQNNGV. CDR3 nucleotides: TGTGCCAGCAGCCCACGGCCGGACAGGGAGACCCAGTACTTC. Protein: CASSPRPDRETQYF.

A remark on this clonotype: Only one base separates this from a far larger clonotype, so it likely reflects a read error. V usage is TRBV7-2 and J usage is TRBJ1-5; possibly TRBD1 for D (6 bases). There are 15 residues in the CDR3. Germline V lookup: CDR1 SGHTA, CDR2 FQGNSA. Trimming took off 10 bases at V and 4 bases at J, with 20 bases between the two ends. CDR3 in amino acids: CATKLTRRGNQPQHF. The CDR3 DNA reads as TGTGCCACTAAGTTAACACGCAGGGGTAATCAGCCCCAGCATTTT.

Only a few counts were recorded for this clonotype. V gene TRBV12-3 or TRBV12-4 combines with J gene TRBJ2-5; D unclear. Trimming left V 1 base short and J 5 bases short, with 14 bases between. The CDR3 covers 15 residues. This CDR3 is CASSLGALNLETQYF. The CDR3 nucleotides read TGTGCCAGCAGTTTAGGAGCGTTGAATCTGGAGACCCAGTACTTC.

Concerning this clonotype: A much more abundant neighbour one base away suggests this may be a read error. The chain couples TRBV5-5 to TRBJ1-2, with D possibly matching TRBD1 (6 bases). The CDR3 length is 16 residues. CDR1 is SGHKS, CDR2 YYEKEE, per germline (reference sequence). The chain's CDR3 is CASSLEVNRARGGCTF. The CDR3, as DNA: TGTGCCAGCAGCTTGGAGGTTAACAGGGCAAGGGGAGGCTGCACCTTC.

Ten or more counts support this clonotype. V gene TRBV20-1 combines with J gene TRBJ2-1; D gene unclear. Deletions cut 3 bases from V and 0 bases from J, with 12 bases between. Germline V gene data show CDR1 as DFQATT and CDR2 as SNEGSKA (reference sequence). There are 15 residues in the CDR3. In DNA form, the CDR3 reads TGCAGTGCTAGGTCTTCTAGGAGCTCCTACAATGAGCAGTTCTTC. It is translated as CSARSSRSSYNEQFF.

Points on this clonotype: This could be a read error, since a much larger clone is one nucleotide away. The J gene is TRBJ2-3, the V gene TRBV6-4; 9 bases line up with TRBD1. The CDR3 length is 14 residues. J was trimmed by 5 bases and V by 0 bases; bases with no gene match: 0. Germline lookup yields CDR1 MRHNA and CDR2 SNTAGT. In nucleotides, the CDR3 is TGTGCCAGCAGTGACTCGACAGGGGGAGATACGCAGTATTTT. Amino acids: CASSDSTGGDTQYF.

This clonotype was counted between two and nine times. The rearrangement links TRBV5-1 to TRBJ2-7; perhaps D is TRBD1 or TRBD2 (7 bases each). Germline CDR1 is SGHRS and CDR2 is YFSETQ. The CDR3 has 16 amino acids. V shed 5 bases and J shed 5 bases, with 23 bases lying between them. The CDR3 bases are TGCGCCAGCAGAGAGGGGGCGGGAGCCGCCCGGGACGAGCAGTACTTC. Its translation: CASREGAGAARDEQYF.

A remark on this clonotype: A much larger clone is a single base away; this may be a read error. The chain carries TRBV7-2 and TRBJ1-1; no clear D. V shed 4 bases and J shed 10 bases, with 10 bases lying between them. In germline, CDR1 is SGHTA, CDR2 FQGNSA. This CDR3 is built from 11 residues. The CDR3: CASSWAAGAFF. Here the CDR3 DNA reads TGTGCCAGCAGCTGGGCCGCTGGAGCTTTCTTT.

This clonotype was seen at least ten times. This chain links TRBV28 with TRBJ2-7; TRBD1 or TRBD2 may be the D gene (7 bases each). CDR3 length: 14 residues. Trimming removed 6 bases from V and 0 bases from J, with 12 bases in between. The germline V gene has CDR1 MDHEN and CDR2 SYDVKM. The chain's CDR3 is CASRGGTVSYEQYF. In DNA form, the CDR3 reads TGTGCCAGCAGGGGAGGGACAGTCTCCTACGAGCAGTACTTC.

V is TRBV5-1 and J is TRBJ1-2; TRBD1 matches at 9 bases. The CDR3 length is 18 residues. CDR1 is SGHRS, CDR2 YFSETQ, per germline. The ends lost 2 bases at V and 6 bases at J; junction bases unmatched: 17. The DNA of the CDR3 is TGCGCCAGCAGCTTATACGGGACAGGGATGAATGAGCGAGATGGCTACACCTTC. It codes for CASSLYGTGMNERDGYTF.

This clonotype appeared once. The chain couples TRBV7-9 to TRBJ2-7; D is perhaps TRBD1 or TRBD2 (5 bases each). Germline values: CDR1 SEHNR, CDR2 FQNEAQ (reference sequence). V was cut by 2 bases and J by 4 bases, with 15 bases left in between. CDR3 size: 15 residues. The CDR3 spells CASSLRPGWEYEQYF. CDR3 coding DNA: TGTGCCAGCAGCTTAAGGCCAGGGTGGGAGTACGAGCAGTACTTC.

The rearrangement uses TRBV11-1 and TRBJ2-1; D not certain. The CDR3 runs 13 residues. The V gene's germline CDR1 is SGHAT and CDR2 FQDESV (reference sequence). The V gene lost 2 bases and the J gene lost 6 bases, with 8 bases spanning the gap. Here the CDR3 reads CASSLRRANEQFF. CDR3 DNA: TGTGCCAGCAGCTTAAGGCGTGCCAATGAGCAGTTCTTC.

This clonotype was detected many times. V and J are TRBV12-3 or TRBV12-4 and TRBJ2-7; D not certain. Between the trimmed V and J ends, which lost 2 bases and 1 base, there was a span of 6 bases. The CDR3 spans 13 residues. The CDR3 bases are TGTGCCAGCAGTTTACAAAATTCCTACGAGCAGTACTTC. Translated, it gives CASSLQNSYEQYF.

This clonotype was counted only a few times. The rearrangement links TRBV18 to TRBJ1-1, with TRBD1 matching 8 bases. The CDR3 is made up of 14 amino acids. Germline loops: CDR1 KGHSH, CDR2 LQKENI. After removal of 3 bases from V and 0 bases from J, the junction contained 0 bases not matched to a gene. In DNA, the CDR3 is TGTGCCAGCTCACCGACAGGGGTGAACACTGAAGCTTTCTTT. Amino acids: CASSPTGVNTEAFF.

This clonotype was counted at least ten times. The chain recombines TRBV3-1 with TRBJ2-3; no clear D. This CDR3 comprises 12 residues. Germline V gene sequence: CDR1 LGHDT, CDR2 YNNKEL (reference sequence). The ends were cut back, 2 bases at V and 5 bases at J, with 5 bases in the middle. CDR3 sequence reads: CASSQTEDTQYF. In nucleotides, the CDR3 is TGTGCCAGCAGCCAAACGGAAGATACGCAGTATTTT.

This clonotype was recorded at least ten times. The chain has TRBV20-1 and TRBJ2-5; TRBD1 might be the D (5 bases). The CDR3 loop spans 17 amino acids. CDR1 DFQATT and CDR2 SNEGSKA come from the germline V gene (reference sequence). The V end lost 6 bases, the J end lost 2 bases, and 25 bases lay between the germline ends. The CDR3 loop reads CSAEGVGRRVGQETQYF. In DNA form, the CDR3 reads TGCAGTGCCGAAGGGGTGGGGCGAAGGGTTGGTCAAGAGACCCAGTACTTC.

This clonotype was observed many times. At one boundary the junction diverges from the germline segment, which might be a read error. The J gene is TRBJ2-7, the V gene TRBV5-1; 11 positions agree with TRBD2. The germline V gene has CDR1 SGHRS and CDR2 YFSETQ. The CDR3 loop spans 15 amino acids. The CDR3 sequence: CASSLGTSGSYEQYF. The CDR3 region has the DNA TGTGCCAGCAGCCTTGGGACTAGCGGCTCCTACGAGCAGTACTTC.

In its sample, this clonotype was seen many times. The J gene is TRBJ2-3, the V gene TRBV7-9, with 8 nucleotides matching TRBD2. The CDR3 contains 14 residues. V lost 3 bases, J lost 2 bases, and 1 base stayed unmatched. The germline CDR1 and CDR2 sequences are SEHNR and FQNEAQ (reference sequence). Here the CDR3 reads CASSFSGITDTQYF. The DNA of the CDR3 is TGTGCCAGCAGCTTTAGCGGGATCACAGATACGCAGTATTTT.